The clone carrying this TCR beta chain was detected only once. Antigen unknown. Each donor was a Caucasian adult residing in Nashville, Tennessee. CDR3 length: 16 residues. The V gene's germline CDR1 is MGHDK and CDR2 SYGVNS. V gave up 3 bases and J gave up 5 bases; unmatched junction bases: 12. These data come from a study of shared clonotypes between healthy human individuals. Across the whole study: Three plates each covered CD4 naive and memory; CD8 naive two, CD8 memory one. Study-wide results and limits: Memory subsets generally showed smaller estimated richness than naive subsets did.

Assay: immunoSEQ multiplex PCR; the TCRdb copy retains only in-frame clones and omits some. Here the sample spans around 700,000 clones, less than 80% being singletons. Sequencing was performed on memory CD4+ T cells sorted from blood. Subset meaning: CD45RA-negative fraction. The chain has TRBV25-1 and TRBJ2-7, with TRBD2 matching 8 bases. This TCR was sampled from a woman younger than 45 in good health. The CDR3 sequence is CASSEISAGVRHEQYF. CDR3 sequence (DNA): TGTGCCAGCAGTGAGATCTCAGCGGGAGTTCGACACGAGCAGTACTTC.